Listed here is a single T cell receptor (beta chain). In TCRdb, the reads were re-called with MiXCR into one record per CDR3 protein. The profile shows 250,000 or so distinct CDR3 sequences, around 15% of them singletons. This CDR3 is built from 14 residues. Trimming stripped 1 base from V and 6 bases from J, with 7 bases between. The germline gives CDR1 SGHTA, CDR2 FQGNSA. This sample stems from a study of T cell repertoires in cytomegalovirus infection. Study overall: Through public TCR beta signatures, both CMV infection and matching HLA type were indicated.

This receptor was taken from a human donor in good health (CMV status not recorded). Some clones in this sample may be carry-over from other donors' samples. The sequenced material came from CD8+ T cells from PBMCs. V gene TRBV7-2 combines with J gene TRBJ1-6; the D is unclear. The CDR3 DNA is TGTGCCAGCAGCTTAGTAGGTGGTAATTCACCCCTCCACTTT. It translates to CASSLVGGNSPLHF.